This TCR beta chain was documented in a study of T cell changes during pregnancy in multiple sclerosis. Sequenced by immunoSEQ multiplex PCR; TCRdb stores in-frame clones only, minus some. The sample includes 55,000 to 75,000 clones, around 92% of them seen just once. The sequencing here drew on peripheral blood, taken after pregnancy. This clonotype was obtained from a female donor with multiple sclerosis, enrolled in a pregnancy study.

DNA of the CDR3: TGTGCCAGCAGCGTAGCTAGCGGGAGTGCTACAGATACGCAGTATTTT. Translation: CASSVASGSATDTQYF. The V gene is TRBV9, the J gene TRBJ2-3; 10 bases line up with TRBD2. V was clipped by 0 bases and J by 3 bases; unmatched bases: 4. The CDR3 has 16 residues. CDR1 and CDR2 from the germline V gene are SGDLS and YYNGEE.